The source of this T cell receptor beta chain is a study of cytomegalovirus exposure and HLA in healthy donors. Study-level results: Listed as cytomegalovirus-associated were more than 150 TCR beta chains. First-cohort TCR clusters were later found to tend to co-occur in the 120 or so validation repertoires. The classifier, whose performance was assessed in both the original and validation cohorts, reportedly diagnosed cytomegalovirus status with high specificity and sensitivity.

Clones were sequenced by immunoSEQ multiplex PCR, and TCRdb holds only the in-frame ones, with some missing. The data contain fewer than 250,000 clones, 85% to 90% of them seen just once; the ten biggest clones take up approximately 2.5%. With regard to this clone: Its target is unknown.

CDR1 and CDR2 from the germline V gene are LNHDA and SQIVND (reference sequence). V lost 6 bases, J lost 6 bases, and 12 bases lay in between. This CDR3 contains 12 residues. The specimen sequenced was PBMCs. The genes are TRBV19 and TRBJ2-7; D might be TRBD1 (5 bases). The receptor was derived from a man aged 18 to 30 in good health and CMV-seronegative. The CDR3 region has the DNA TGTGCCAGTAGCCAGGGCCTACGCGAGCAGTACTTC. It yields the protein CASSQGLREQYF.